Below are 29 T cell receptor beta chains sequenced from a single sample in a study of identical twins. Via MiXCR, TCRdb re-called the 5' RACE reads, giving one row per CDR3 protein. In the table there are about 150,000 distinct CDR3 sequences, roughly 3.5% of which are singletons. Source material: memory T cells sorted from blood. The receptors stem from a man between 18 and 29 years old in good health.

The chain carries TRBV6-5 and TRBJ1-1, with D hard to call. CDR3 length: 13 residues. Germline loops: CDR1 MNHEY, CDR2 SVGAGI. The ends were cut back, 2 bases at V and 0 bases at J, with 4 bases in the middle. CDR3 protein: CASSYQVNTEAFF. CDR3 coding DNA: TGTGCCAGCAGTTACCAGGTGAACACTGAAGCTTTCTTT.

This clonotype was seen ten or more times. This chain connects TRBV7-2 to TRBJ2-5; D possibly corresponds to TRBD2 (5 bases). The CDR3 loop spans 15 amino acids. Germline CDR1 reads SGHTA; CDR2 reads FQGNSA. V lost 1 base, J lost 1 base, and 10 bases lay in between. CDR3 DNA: TGTGCCAGCAGCTTAGAACGGGGAATCCAAGAGACCCAGTACTTC. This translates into CASSLERGIQETQYF.

This CDR3 is CSASERGRDTQYF. The CDR3 coding sequence is TGCAGTGCTAGTGAGCGGGGGAGAGATACGCAGTATTTT. The chain couples TRBV20-1 to TRBJ2-3, with 8 bases that match TRBD2. Germline trimming cut 3 bases from V and 5 bases from J; bases unmatched to any gene: 4. Germline-derived CDR1 and CDR2 are DFQATT and SNEGSKA (reference sequence). This CDR3 is built from 13 residues.

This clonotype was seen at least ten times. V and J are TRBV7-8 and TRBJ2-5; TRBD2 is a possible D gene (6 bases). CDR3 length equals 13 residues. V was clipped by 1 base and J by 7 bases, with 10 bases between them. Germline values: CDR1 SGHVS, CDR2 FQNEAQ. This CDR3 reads CASSLVTGGTQYF. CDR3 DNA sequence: TGTGCCAGCAGCTTAGTAACCGGGGGGACCCAGTACTTC.

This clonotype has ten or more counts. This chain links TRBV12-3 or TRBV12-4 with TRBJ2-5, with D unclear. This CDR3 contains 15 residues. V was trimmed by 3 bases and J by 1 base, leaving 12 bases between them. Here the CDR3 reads CASSFGLGTQETQYF. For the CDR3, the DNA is TGTGCCAGCAGTTTCGGGCTGGGCACCCAAGAGACCCAGTACTTC.

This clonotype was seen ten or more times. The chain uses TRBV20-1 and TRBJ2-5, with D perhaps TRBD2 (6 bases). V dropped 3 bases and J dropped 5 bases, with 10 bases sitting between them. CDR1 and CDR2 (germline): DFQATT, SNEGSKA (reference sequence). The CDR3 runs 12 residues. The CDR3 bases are TGCAGTGCTAGTCCCCTAGCGGAGACCCAGTACTTC. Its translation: CSASPLAETQYF.

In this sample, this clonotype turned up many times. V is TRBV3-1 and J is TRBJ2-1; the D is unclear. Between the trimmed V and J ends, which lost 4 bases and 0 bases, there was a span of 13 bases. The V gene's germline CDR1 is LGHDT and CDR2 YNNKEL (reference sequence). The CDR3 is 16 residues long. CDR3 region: CASSPPSASSYNEQFF. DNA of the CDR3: TGTGCCAGCAGCCCCCCCAGCGCCAGCTCCTACAATGAGCAGTTCTTC.

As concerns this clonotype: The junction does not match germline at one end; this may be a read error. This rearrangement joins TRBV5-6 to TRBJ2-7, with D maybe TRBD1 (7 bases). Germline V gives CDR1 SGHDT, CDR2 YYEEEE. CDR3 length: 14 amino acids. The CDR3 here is CASCLEGQTNEQYF. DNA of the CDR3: TGTGCCAGCTGCTTGGAGGGACAGACCAACGAGCAGTACTTC.

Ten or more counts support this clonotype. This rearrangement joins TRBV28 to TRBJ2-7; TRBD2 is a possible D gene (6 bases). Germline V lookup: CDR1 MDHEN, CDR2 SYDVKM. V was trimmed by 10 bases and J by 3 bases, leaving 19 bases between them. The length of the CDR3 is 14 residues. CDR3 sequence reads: CAINPGGRLYEQYF. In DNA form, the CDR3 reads TGTGCCATTAATCCCGGGGGACGACTCTACGAGCAGTACTTC.

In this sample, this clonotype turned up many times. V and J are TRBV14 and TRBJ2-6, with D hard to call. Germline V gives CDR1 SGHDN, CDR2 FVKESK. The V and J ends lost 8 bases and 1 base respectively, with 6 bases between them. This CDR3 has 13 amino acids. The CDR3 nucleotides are TGTGCCAGCTCTGAGTCTGGGGCCAACGTCCTGACTTTC. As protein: CASSESGANVLTF.

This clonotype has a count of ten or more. CDR3 protein: CSALGGGTDTQYF. The CDR3 DNA reads TGCAGTGCTTTAGGGGGGGGGACAGATACGCAGTATTTT. The chain links TRBV20-1 to TRBJ2-3, with D tentatively TRBD2 (7 bases). There are 13 residues in the CDR3. Trimming shortened V by 5 bases and J by 3 bases, and 12 bases separated the two germline ends. Germline CDR1 and CDR2: DFQATT and SNEGSKA (reference sequence).

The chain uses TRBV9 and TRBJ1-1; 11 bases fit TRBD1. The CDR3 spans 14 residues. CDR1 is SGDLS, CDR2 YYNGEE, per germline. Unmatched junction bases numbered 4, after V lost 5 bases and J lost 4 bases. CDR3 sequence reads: CASRVGTGGTEAFF. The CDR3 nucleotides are TGTGCCAGCAGGGTCGGGACAGGGGGCACTGAAGCTTTCTTT.

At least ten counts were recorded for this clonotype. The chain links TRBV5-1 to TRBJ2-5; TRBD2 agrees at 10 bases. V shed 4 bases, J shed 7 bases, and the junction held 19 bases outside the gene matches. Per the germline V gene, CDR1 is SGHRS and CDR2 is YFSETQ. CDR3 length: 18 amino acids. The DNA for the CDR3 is TGCGCCAGCAGCCCGCATCGATGGACTAGCGGCTTAAGGCCGACCCAGTACTTC. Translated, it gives CASSPHRWTSGLRPTQYF.

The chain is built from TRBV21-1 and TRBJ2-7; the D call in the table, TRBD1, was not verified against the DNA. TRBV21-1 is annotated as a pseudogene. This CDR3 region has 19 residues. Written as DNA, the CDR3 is TGTGCCAGCTATATCGTGGGTCGTGGGGGCGCCCCGAAACCCTACGAGCAGTACTTC. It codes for CASYIVGRGGAPKPYEQYF.

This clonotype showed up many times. The CDR3 spells CASRRTGDDTYNEQFF. CDR3 nucleotides: TGCGCCAGCAGAAGGACAGGGGACGATACCTACAATGAGCAGTTCTTC. This sequence joins TRBV5-1 and TRBJ2-1; 9 bases agree with TRBD1. Germline values: CDR1 SGHRS, CDR2 YFSETQ. The length of the CDR3 is 16 residues. J lost 2 bases, V lost 5 bases, and 8 bases had no gene match.

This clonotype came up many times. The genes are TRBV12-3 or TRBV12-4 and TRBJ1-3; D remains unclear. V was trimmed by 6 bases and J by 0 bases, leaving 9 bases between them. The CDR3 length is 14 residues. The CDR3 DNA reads TGTGCCAGCAGAAAACCCAGCTCTGGAAACACCATATATTTT. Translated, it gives CASRKPSSGNTIYF.

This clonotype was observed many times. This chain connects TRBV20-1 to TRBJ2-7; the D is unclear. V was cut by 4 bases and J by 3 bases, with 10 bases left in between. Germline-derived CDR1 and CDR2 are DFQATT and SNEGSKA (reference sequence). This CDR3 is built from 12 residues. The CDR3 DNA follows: TGCAGTGCTACCTCATTAAGCTACGAGCAGTACTTC. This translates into CSATSLSYEQYF.

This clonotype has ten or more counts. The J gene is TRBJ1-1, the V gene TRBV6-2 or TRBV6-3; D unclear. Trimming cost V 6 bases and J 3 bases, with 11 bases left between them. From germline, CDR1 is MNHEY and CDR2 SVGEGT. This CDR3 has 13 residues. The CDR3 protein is CASSSGIYTEAFF. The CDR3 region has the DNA TGTGCCAGCAGCTCCGGGATCTACACTGAAGCTTTCTTT.

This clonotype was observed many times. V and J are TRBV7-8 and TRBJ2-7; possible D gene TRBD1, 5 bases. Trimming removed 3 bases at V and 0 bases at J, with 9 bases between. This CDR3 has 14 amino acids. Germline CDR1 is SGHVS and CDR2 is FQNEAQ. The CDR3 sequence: CASSFRQGSYEQYF. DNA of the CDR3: TGTGCCAGCAGCTTTCGTCAGGGCTCCTACGAGCAGTACTTC.

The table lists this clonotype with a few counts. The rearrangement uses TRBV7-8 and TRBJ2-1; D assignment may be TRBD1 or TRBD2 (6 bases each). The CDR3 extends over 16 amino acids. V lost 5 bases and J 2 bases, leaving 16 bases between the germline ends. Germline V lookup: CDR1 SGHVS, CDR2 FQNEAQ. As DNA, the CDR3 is TGTGCCAGCAGCGCCGGGGGCTACTCTACCTACAATGAGCAGTTCTTC. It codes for CASSAGGYSTYNEQFF.

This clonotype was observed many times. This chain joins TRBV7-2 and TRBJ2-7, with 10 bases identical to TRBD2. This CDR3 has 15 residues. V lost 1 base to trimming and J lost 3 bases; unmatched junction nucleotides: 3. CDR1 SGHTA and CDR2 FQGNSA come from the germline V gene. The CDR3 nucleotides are TGTGCCAGCAGCTTAGGGAGCGGGAGGGTCTACGAGCAGTACTTC. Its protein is CASSLGSGRVYEQYF.

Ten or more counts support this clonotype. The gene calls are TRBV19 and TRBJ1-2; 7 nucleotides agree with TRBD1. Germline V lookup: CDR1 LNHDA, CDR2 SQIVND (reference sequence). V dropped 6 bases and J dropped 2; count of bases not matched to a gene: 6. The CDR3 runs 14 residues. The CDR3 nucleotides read TGTGCCAGTAGCTCCGACAGGGAGAACTATGGCTACACCTTC. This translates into CASSSDRENYGYTF. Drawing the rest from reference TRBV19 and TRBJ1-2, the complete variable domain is DGGITQSPKYLFRKEGQNVTLSCEQNLNHDAMYWYRQDPGQGLRLIYYSQIVNDFQKGDIAEGYSVSREKKESFPLTVTSAQKNPTAFYLCASSSDRENYGYTFGSGTRLTVV.

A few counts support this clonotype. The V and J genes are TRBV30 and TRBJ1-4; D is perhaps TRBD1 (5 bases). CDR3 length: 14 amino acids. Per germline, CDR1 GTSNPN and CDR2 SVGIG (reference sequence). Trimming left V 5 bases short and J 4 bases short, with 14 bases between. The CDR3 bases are TGTGCCTGGTCGGCTTTGGGGCTTAATGAAAAACTGTTTTTT. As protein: CAWSALGLNEKLFF.

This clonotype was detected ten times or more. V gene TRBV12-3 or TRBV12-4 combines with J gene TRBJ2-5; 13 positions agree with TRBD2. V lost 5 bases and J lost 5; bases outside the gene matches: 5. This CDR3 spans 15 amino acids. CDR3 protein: CASSPGTSGKETQYF. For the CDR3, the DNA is TGTGCCAGCAGTCCGGGGACTAGCGGGAAGGAGACCCAGTACTTC.

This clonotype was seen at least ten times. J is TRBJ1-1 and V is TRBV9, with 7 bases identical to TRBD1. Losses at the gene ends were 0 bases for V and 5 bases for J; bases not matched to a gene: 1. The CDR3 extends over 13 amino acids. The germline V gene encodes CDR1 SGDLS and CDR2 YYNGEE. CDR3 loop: CASSVAGQTEAFF. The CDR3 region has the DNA TGTGCCAGCAGCGTAGCGGGACAGACTGAAGCTTTCTTT.

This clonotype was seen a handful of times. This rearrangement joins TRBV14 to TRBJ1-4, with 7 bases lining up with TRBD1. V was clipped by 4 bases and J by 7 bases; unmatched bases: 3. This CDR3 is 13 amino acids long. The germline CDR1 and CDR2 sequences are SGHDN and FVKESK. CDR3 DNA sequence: TGTGCCAGCAGCCGAAACAGGGGTGAAAAACTGTTTTTT. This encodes CASSRNRGEKLFF.

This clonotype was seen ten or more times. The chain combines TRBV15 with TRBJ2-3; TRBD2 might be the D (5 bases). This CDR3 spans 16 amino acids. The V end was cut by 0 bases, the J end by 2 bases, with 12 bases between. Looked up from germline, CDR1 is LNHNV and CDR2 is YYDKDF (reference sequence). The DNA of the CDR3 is TGTGCCACCAGCAGAGATCGGAAGCGGTACACAGATACGCAGTATTTT. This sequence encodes CATSRDRKRYTDTQYF.

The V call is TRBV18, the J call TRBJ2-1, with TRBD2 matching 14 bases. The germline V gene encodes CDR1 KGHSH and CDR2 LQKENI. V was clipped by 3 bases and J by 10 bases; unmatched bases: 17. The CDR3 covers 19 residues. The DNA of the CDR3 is TGTGCCAGCTCACCTAAGGGGTCACCCGGGACTAGCGGGAGTTGGGAGCAGTTCTTC. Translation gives CASSPKGSPGTSGSWEQFF. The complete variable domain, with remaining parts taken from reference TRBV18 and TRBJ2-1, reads NAGVMQNPRHLVRRRGQEARLRCSPMKGHSHVYWYRQLPEEGLKFMVYLQKENIIDESGMPKERFSAEFPKEGPSILRIQQVVRGDSAAYFCASSPKGSPGTSGSWEQFFGPGTRLTVL.

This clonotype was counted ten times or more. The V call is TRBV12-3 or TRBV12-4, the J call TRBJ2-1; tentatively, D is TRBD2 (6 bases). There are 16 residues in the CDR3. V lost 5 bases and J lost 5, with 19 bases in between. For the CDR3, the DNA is TGTGCCAGCAGTCCACTAGCCCGGGGAACACACAATGAGCAGTTCTTC. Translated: CASSPLARGTHNEQFF.